This TCR beta chain was identified in a study of blood T cell repertoires in COVID-19. Study at large: The United States, Italy and Spain were the sources of the acute and convalescent COVID-19 samples. Sample material is recorded as cDNA or gDNA derived from T cells, B-cell-depleted T cells, or PBMCs.

Under the authors' procedure: Amplification of reference gene primers provided the estimated nucleated cell counts. TCRdb's table, derived via immunoSEQ multiplex PCR, lists solely in-frame clones and lacks some. The V and J calls and the clone size are those of that table, but D and trimming were determined from the DNA. The sample yields roughly 82,000 clones, approximately 78% seen once. Germline V gene sequence: CDR1 MNHNS, CDR2 SASEGT. There are 16 residues in the CDR3. V shed 4 bases and J 4 bases; nucleotides not matched to a gene: 10. This clone was picked up a small number of times. This chain joins TRBV6-1 and TRBJ2-4; 7 nucleotides match TRBD1. The clonotype was recovered from a man aged 55 to 70 with acute or convalescent COVID-19. The sequencing input was peripheral blood. The CDR3 nucleotides are TGTGCCAGCAGTGGGGCCCCCGGGACAGCAAAAAACATTCAGTACTTC. As protein: CASSGAPGTAKNIQYF.